Following are 8 T cell receptor beta chains from one sample sequenced in a study of cytomegalovirus exposure and HLA in healthy donors. This PCR relied on a set of 60 Vbeta primers and 13 Jbeta primers. Assay: immunoSEQ multiplex PCR; the TCRdb copy retains only in-frame clones and omits some. The sample records some 150,000 clones, more than 70% being singletons. The sequenced material came from PBMCs. These receptors originate from a woman in her thirties or forties in good health and CMV-seropositive.

This clone came up a few times. This chain links TRBV29-1 with TRBJ2-7; a possible D gene is TRBD1 (5 bases). CDR3 length: 13 amino acids. Germline loops: CDR1 SQVTM, CDR2 ANQGSEA. Trimming stripped 3 bases from V and 1 base from J, with 10 bases between. The CDR3 DNA is TGCAGCGTTGACGATGGGGCATCCTACGAGCAGTACTTC. This sequence encodes CSVDDGASYEQYF.

The chain is built from TRBV2 and TRBJ2-1; 14 bases match TRBD2. The CDR3 has 16 amino acids. Germline CDR1 SNHLY, CDR2 FYNNEI. The ends lost 8 bases at V and 4 bases at J; junction bases unmatched: 7. As DNA, the CDR3 is TGTGCCAGCCGGACTAGCGGGAGGTCTAAGTACAATGAGCAGTTCTTC. Translating it yields CASRTSGRSKYNEQFF.

The chain links TRBV6-6 to TRBJ2-7; the match to TRBD2 covers 7 bases. J was trimmed by 2 bases and V by 4 bases; bases with no gene match: 8. This CDR3 contains 15 residues. From germline, CDR1 is MNHNY and CDR2 SVGAGI (reference sequence). CDR3 in DNA: TGTGCCAGCAGTTCCAGGACTAGTGGAACCTACGAGCAGTACTTC. Its protein product is CASSSRTSGTYEQYF.

A word on this clone: At one boundary the junction diverges from the germline segment, which might be a read error. The rearrangement joins TRBV13 to TRBJ1-1; 7 nucleotides match TRBD1. CDR3 length: 13 amino acids. The germline CDR1 and CDR2 sequences are PRHDT and FYEKMQ (reference sequence). The CDR3 DNA reads as TGTGCCAGCAGCTTAGGCCGGTCTCAAGACAGGGCCTTT. Protein: CASSLGRSQDRAF.

CDR3 amino acids: CASSTGIRDEQYF. In DNA, the CDR3 is TGTGCCAGCTCTACGGGGATCAGAGACGAGCAGTACTTC. The chain carries TRBV9 and TRBJ2-7; D is perhaps TRBD2 (5 bases). Germline V gene lookup returns CDR1 SGDLS and CDR2 YYNGEE. This CDR3 has 13 residues. The germline V and J ends were trimmed by 7 bases and 5 bases, with 16 bases remaining between them.

This chain joins TRBV6-1 and TRBJ2-3; TRBD2 might be the D (7 bases). The CDR3 length is 14 residues. Deletions cut 10 bases from V and 3 bases from J, with 17 bases between. Germline lookup yields CDR1 MNHNS and CDR2 SASEGT. CDR3 coding DNA: TGTGCCACTTATAGGGGGGGCAGAACAGATACGCAGTATTTT. Amino acid sequence: CATYRGGRTDTQYF.

This clone appeared a single time. The rearrangement joins TRBV7-9 to TRBJ1-1; TRBD1 might be the D (5 bases). Germline values: CDR1 SEHNR, CDR2 FQNEAQ (reference sequence). CDR3 length equals 15 residues. V was clipped by 1 base and J by 5 bases, with 14 bases between them. The CDR3 protein is CASSLGGVGLTEAFF. CDR3 in DNA: TGTGCCAGCAGCTTAGGGGGCGTGGGATTGACTGAAGCTTTCTTT.

The rearrangement uses TRBV21-1 and TRBJ2-7; the DNA was not used to check the table's D call, TRBD1. TRBV21-1 is shown as a pseudogene. This CDR3 spans 15 amino acids. This chain's CDR3 is CASRLPGTGLHEQYF. DNA for the CDR3: TGTGCCAGCAGATTACCCGGGACAGGGTTGCACGAGCAGTACTTC.